This T cell receptor beta chain stems from a study of spatial heterogeneity in lung cancer (dated by TCRdb to the late 2010s). In terms of the full investigation: The donors were more than 60 patients from the lung TRACERx cohort who had early-stage, untreated non-small cell lung cancer. In the raw uncorrected reads, each unique combination of TCR and UMI appeared on average more than ten times. More beta-chain than alpha-chain transcripts were consistently detected, likely reflecting higher beta-chain transcript abundance. Follow-up PBMC samples were sequenced whenever available, with a median time to follow-up of roughly 26 months after resection. Nonsynonymous mutation counts, determined by whole-exome sequencing of tumor tissue, were related to TCR repertoire features. In non-small cell lung cancer, the study quantitatively compared TCR alpha and beta repertoires across several tumor regions, matched nontumor lung, and blood. Both alpha and beta chains were TCR-sequenced in samples taken at surgery, namely 220 tumor regions, fewer than 80 matched nontumor lung samples and 55 to 60 PBMC samples. Overall study results and their limits: Additional single-cell paired TCR alpha and beta sequencing was considered necessary to confirm, at a functional level, the hypothesis that regional TCRs recognize regional mutations. Only roughly 15 patients were included in comparisons of baseline and follow-up blood repertoires. Ubiquitous expanded tumor TCRs showed up in blood more often at tumor resection than at routine follow-up.

The sample's time point, from its label and the paper: blood at routine non-recurrence follow-up after resection. Without any cell sorting, TCR sequencing was performed on whole RNA extracted either from tumor and nontumor lung tissue or from cryopreserved PBMC samples. Only patients for whom sufficient RNA was available from at least two tumor regions were selected for TCR sequencing. The count of this clonotype is one. It lacks a known antigen. No base quality information exists; no much larger clone differs at one position. One read alone makes for weak evidence. Cut back by 4 bases and 7 bases, the V and J ends lie 12 bases apart. From a lookup of the germline V gene, CDR1 and CDR2 are ENHRY and SYGVKD. Taken from cysteine to phenylalanine, the CDR3 has 13 residues. Just the 39-base CDR3 DNA is kept, in frame starting at base 1. Library creation used 5' RACE. For sequencing, a NextSeq 500 was employed. In the TCR library protocol, a unique molecular identifier was attached to each TCR cDNA molecule so that PCR and sequencing errors could be corrected. The published analysis was carried out like this. TCR identification, UMI-based error correction and CDR3 extraction were all carried out with Decombinator tools. Expanded TCRs were defined as those above a frequency of 2 per 1,000, corresponding to the top 1% of the tumor frequency distribution. Rényi diversity was computed with the R vegan package after subsampling each repertoire 100 times to 5,000 TCRs. CDR3 similarity networks were constructed using string-kernel similarity of amino acid triplets, with links drawn between CDR3s whose pairwise similarity was above 0.82. The public reads were run again by TCRdb, first through fastp at Q25 and then through MiXCR, and only productive beta chains were kept. Under each unique CDR3 protein, matching rows form one entry showing the most common genes and DNA. The V and J calls follow TCRdb's processing rather than the paper's. The sample records about 45,000 distinct CDR3 sequences, approximately 22% of which are singletons. 6.5% to 9% of the sample goes to the ten largest clones.

The receptor was derived from a female donor with early-stage non-small cell lung cancer. The chain couples TRBV10-3 to TRBJ2-3, with the D assignment possibly TRBD1 or TRBD2, given 5 matching bases for each. The sample here was PBMCs, taken at follow-up. The bases are TGTGCCATCAGTGGGGAGACAGTTCATACGCAGTATTTT. This yields the protein CAISGETVHTQYF.